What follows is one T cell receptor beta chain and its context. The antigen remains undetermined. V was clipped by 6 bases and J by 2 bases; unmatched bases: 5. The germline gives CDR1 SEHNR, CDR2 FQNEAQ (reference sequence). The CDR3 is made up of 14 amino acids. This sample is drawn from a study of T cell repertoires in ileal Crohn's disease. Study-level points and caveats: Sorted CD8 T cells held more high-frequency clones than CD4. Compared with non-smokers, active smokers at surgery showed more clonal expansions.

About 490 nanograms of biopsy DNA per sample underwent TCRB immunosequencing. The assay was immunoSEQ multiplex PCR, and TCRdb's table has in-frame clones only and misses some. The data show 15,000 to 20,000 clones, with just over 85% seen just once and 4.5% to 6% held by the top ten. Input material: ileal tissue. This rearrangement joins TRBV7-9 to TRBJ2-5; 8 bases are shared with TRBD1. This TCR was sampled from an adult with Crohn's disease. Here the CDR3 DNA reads TGTGCCAGCAGTCGCGGACAGGGTCAAGAGACCCAGTACTTC. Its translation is CASSRGQGQETQYF.